This T cell receptor beta chain was captured by sequencing in a study of HIV-infected children after antiretroviral therapy interruption. At the level of the study: Children's median ages were about 9.5 years and 8 years by group. Findings and limits, study-wide: Naive CD4+ sequences overlapped less between time points once interruption began.

RNA-based 3' RACE libraries used unique molecular identifiers. Via MiXCR, TCRdb re-called the 3' RACE reads, giving one row per CDR3 protein. The sample consists of approximately 95,000 distinct CDR3 sequences, 6.9% of them appearing once. This clonotype was recorded at least ten times. Its antigen is unidentified. CDR3 length: 17 residues. The V segment lost 0 bases and the J segment 5 bases; nucleotides outside the gene matches: 9. The germline V gene encodes CDR1 LNHNV and CDR2 YYDKDF (reference sequence). Treatment described: PENTA 11 planned treatment interruption arm or continuous ART arm. The V gene is TRBV15, the J gene TRBJ2-5, with 10 bases matching TRBD2. This TCR was sampled from a pool of human donors with HIV. Sample: CD45RA+ CD4+ T cells from PBMCs, pooled from several time points, taken from a donor given antiretroviral therapy, either interrupted or continuous. The subset: naive CD4+ CD45RA+ CD45RO- T cells. The CDR3 DNA reads TGTGCCACCAGCAGAGATCTTCTAGCGGGAGTGGTGGAGACCCAGTACTTC. Amino acid sequence: CATSRDLLAGVVETQYF.